The next 21 T cell receptor beta chains were all read from a single sample in a study of technical replicates of blood from a few donors. Clones were sequenced by immunoSEQ multiplex PCR, and TCRdb holds only the in-frame ones, with some missing. The sample lists around 95,000 clones, about 94% occurring once. Specimen: T cells isolated from PBMCs. The receptors were gathered from a human donor in good health.

The V call is TRBV28, the J call TRBJ1-1, with TRBD1 matching over 8 bases. Germline V lookup: CDR1 MDHEN, CDR2 SYDVKM. This CDR3 has 14 residues. V dropped 5 bases and J dropped 4; count of bases not matched to a gene: 6. Here the CDR3 reads CASSTGGIGTEAFF. CDR3 sequence (DNA): TGTGCCAGCAGTACAGGGGGGATAGGCACTGAAGCTTTCTTT.

This clone was picked up a small number of times. The rearrangement uses TRBV18 and TRBJ2-7, with TRBD1 identical over 9 bases. V was clipped by 6 bases and J by 3 bases; unmatched bases: 9. The CDR3 spans 15 residues. Per germline, CDR1 KGHSH and CDR2 LQKENI. CDR3 region: CASSRTGGDFYEQYF. As DNA, the CDR3 is TGTGCCAGCTCGCGCACAGGGGGCGACTTCTACGAGCAGTACTTC.

The chain carries TRBV2 and TRBJ2-3; D possibly corresponds to TRBD1 (6 bases). Germline V gives CDR1 SNHLY, CDR2 FYNNEI. The CDR3 length is 12 residues. V gave up 8 bases and J gave up 7 bases, with 13 bases separating them. CDR3 in amino acids: CASESTGYTQYF. In DNA, the CDR3 is TGTGCCAGCGAGTCAACAGGGTATACGCAGTATTTT.

The J gene is TRBJ2-1, the V gene TRBV10-1; 8 bases agree with TRBD1. The CDR3 runs to 19 residues. V trimming: 4 bases; J trimming: 4 bases; junction bases outside the gene matches: 18. Germline-derived CDR1 and CDR2 are WNHNN and SYGVQD (reference sequence). The CDR3 loop reads CASSGDPGQVKGPYNEQFF. CDR3 in DNA: TGCGCCAGCAGTGGGGATCCGGGACAGGTAAAGGGACCTTACAATGAGCAGTTCTTC.

CDR3 region: CAWSDYAGNTIYF. CDR3 nucleotides: TGTGCCTGGAGTGACTATGCTGGAAACACCATATATTTT. This chain uses TRBV30 with TRBJ1-3; D call uncertain. Germline-derived CDR1 and CDR2 are GTSNPN and SVGIG (reference sequence). V gave up 1 base and J gave up 2 bases, with 6 bases separating them. This CDR3 spans 13 amino acids.

This sequence joins TRBV7-9 and TRBJ2-6; the match to TRBD1 covers 9 bases. CDR3 length equals 15 residues. Germline trimming cut 6 bases from V and 4 bases from J; bases unmatched to any gene: 4. Germline CDR1 and CDR2: SEHNR and FQNEAQ (reference sequence). CDR3 sequence: CASSLQGAGANVLTF. CDR3 coding DNA: TGTGCCAGCAGTTTACAGGGGGCGGGGGCCAACGTCCTGACTTTC. Together with reference TRBV7-9 and TRBJ2-6, the CDR3 gives the full variable domain: DTGVSQNPRHKITKRGQNVTFRCDPISEHNRLYWYRQTLGQGPEFLTYFQNEAQLEKSRLLSDRFSAERPKGSFSTLEIQRTEQGDSAMYLCASSLQGAGANVLTFGAGSRLTVL.

The chain has TRBV6-1 and TRBJ1-5, with D perhaps matching TRBD1 (6 bases). The CDR3 has 16 residues. With 4 bases removed from V and 2 bases from J, the gap between germline ends came to 15 bases. The germline gives CDR1 MNHNS, CDR2 SASEGT. The CDR3 reads CASSVVARGGNQPQHF. The CDR3 DNA reads as TGTGCCAGCAGTGTTGTGGCCAGGGGAGGCAATCAGCCCCAGCATTTT.

The chain joins TRBV7-9 to TRBJ2-5; a possible D gene is TRBD2 (6 bases). The germline V gene encodes CDR1 SEHNR and CDR2 FQNEAQ (reference sequence). This CDR3 comprises 14 residues. V was shortened by 5 bases and J by 1 base, with 11 bases between the two germline ends. The CDR3 bases are TGTGCCAGCAGCCCGCAGGGAGGCCAAGAGACCCAGTACTTC. Translation: CASSPQGGQETQYF.

This sequence joins TRBV5-1 and TRBJ1-2, with TRBD1 matching 7 bases. V gave up 1 base and J gave up 7 bases; unmatched junction bases: 4. This CDR3 comprises 13 residues. Looked up from germline, CDR1 is SGHRS and CDR2 is YFSETQ. The CDR3, as DNA: TGCGCCAGCAGCTTGCAGGGGGACAGTGGCTACACCTTC. This translates into CASSLQGDSGYTF.

The chain uses TRBV2 and TRBJ1-3; 7 bases fit TRBD1. The CDR3 loop spans 15 amino acids. CDR1 and CDR2 from the germline V gene are SNHLY and FYNNEI. V lost 7 bases to trimming and J lost 4 bases; unmatched junction nucleotides: 10. The CDR3: CASIETGSSGNTIYF. As DNA, the CDR3 is TGTGCCAGCATTGAGACAGGGTCATCCGGAAACACCATATATTTT. Supplemented by reference TRBV2 and TRBJ1-3, the full variable domain reads EPEVTQTPSHQVTQMGQEVILRCVPISNHLYFYWYRQILGQKVEFLVSFYNNEISEKSEIFDDQFSVERPDGSNFTLKIRSTKLEDSAMYFCASIETGSSGNTIYFGEGSWLTVV.

The sample holds one count of this clone. The chain links TRBV4-1 to TRBJ1-2; the D is unclear. CDR1 and CDR2 from the germline V gene are MGHRA and YSYEKL. V dropped 0 bases and J dropped 8 bases, with 13 bases sitting between them. The CDR3 is 14 residues long. The chain's CDR3 is CASSQELIPGGYTF. The CDR3, as DNA: TGCGCCAGCAGCCAAGAACTAATTCCGGGGGGCTACACCTTC.

The chain carries TRBV27 and TRBJ2-7, with D possibly TRBD1 on 6 matching bases. Per germline, CDR1 MNHEY and CDR2 SMNVEV (reference sequence). This CDR3 is 13 amino acids long. V was shortened by 7 bases and J by 0 bases, with 10 bases between the two germline ends. CDR3 DNA: TGTGCCAGCACCCAGGGGCCCTCCTACGAGCAGTACTTC. Amino acid sequence: CASTQGPSYEQYF.

This chain uses TRBV19 with TRBJ2-3, with 12 bases aligning to TRBD2. The CDR3 sequence is 15 residues long. Germline V gene sequence: CDR1 LNHDA, CDR2 SQIVND (reference sequence). Trimming cost V 4 bases and J 7 bases; bases outside gene matches: 6. CDR3 sequence reads: CASSRASGGAYTQYF. The CDR3 nucleotides are TGTGCCAGTAGTAGGGCTAGCGGGGGGGCCTATACGCAGTATTTT.

The CDR3 spells CASGGTSFYEQYF. The CDR3 DNA reads as TGTGCCAGCGGGGGGACTAGCTTCTACGAGCAGTACTTC. V is TRBV7-3 and J is TRBJ2-7, with TRBD2 matching over 9 bases. After removal of 8 bases from V and 3 bases from J, the junction contained 5 bases not matched to a gene. Germline CDR1 reads SGHTA; CDR2 reads FQGTGA. CDR3 length equals 13 residues.

DNA for the CDR3: TGTGCCAGCAGCTTAATCGCAGGGCGAGGAGAAAAACTGTTTTTT. Translating gives CASSLIAGRGEKLFF. The chain is built from TRBV7-8 and TRBJ1-4; a weak D match, TRBD1 (5 bases). V lost 2 bases and J 8 bases, leaving 15 bases between the germline ends. The germline gives CDR1 SGHVS, CDR2 FQNEAQ. The CDR3 sequence is 15 residues long.

The V and J genes are TRBV18 and TRBJ2-7; TRBD2 matches 8 bases. V lost 4 bases and J lost 3; bases outside the gene matches: 8. Germline V gene data show CDR1 as KGHSH and CDR2 as LQKENI. The CDR3 runs 15 residues. The CDR3 DNA reads as TGTGCCAGCTCACGGATTTCGGGGGGGATCTACGAGCAGTACTTC. Translating it yields CASSRISGGIYEQYF. Variable domain in full (rest from reference TRBV18 and TRBJ2-7): NAGVMQNPRHLVRRRGQEARLRCSPMKGHSHVYWYRQLPEEGLKFMVYLQKENIIDESGMPKERFSAEFPKEGPSILRIQQVVRGDSAAYFCASSRISGGIYEQYFGPGTRLTVT.

In this sample, this clone turned up a few times. The chain is built from TRBV2 and TRBJ1-2, with 7 bases identical to TRBD1. The CDR3 has 14 amino acids. Germline CDR1 reads SNHLY; CDR2 reads FYNNEI. V shed 4 bases, J shed 3 bases, and the junction held 5 bases outside the gene matches. The CDR3, as DNA: TGTGCCAGCAGTGGTAGACAGGGCTACTATGGCTACACCTTC. It specifies CASSGRQGYYGYTF. Together with reference TRBV2 and TRBJ1-2, the CDR3 gives the full variable domain: EPEVTQTPSHQVTQMGQEVILRCVPISNHLYFYWYRQILGQKVEFLVSFYNNEISEKSEIFDDQFSVERPDGSNFTLKIRSTKLEDSAMYFCASSGRQGYYGYTFGSGTRLTVV.

The chain carries TRBV7-3 and TRBJ2-3; the match to TRBD2 covers 12 bases. CDR1 SGHTA and CDR2 FQGTGA come from the germline V gene. The CDR3 contains 16 residues. The junction had 10 bases not matched to a gene; V was cut back by 5 bases and J by 7 bases. CDR3 in DNA: TGTGCCAGCAGCCCGTGGACTAGCGGGGATATGAATACGCAGTATTTT. Protein sequence: CASSPWTSGDMNTQYF.

This chain uses TRBV19 with TRBJ1-4; the match to TRBD1 covers 7 bases. Looked up from germline, CDR1 is LNHDA and CDR2 is SQIVND (reference sequence). This CDR3 is built from 15 residues. V lost 7 bases to trimming and J lost 7 bases; unmatched junction nucleotides: 12. CDR3 loop: CASTDGRGLSEKLFF. The CDR3 region has the DNA TGTGCCAGTACCGATGGAAGGGGGCTCAGTGAAAAACTGTTTTTT.

This clone has a handful of counts. This sequence joins TRBV9 and TRBJ1-1, with a possible D match to TRBD1 (5 bases). This CDR3 has 13 residues. Germline loops: CDR1 SGDLS, CDR2 YYNGEE. The V end was cut by 4 bases, the J end by 4 bases, with 11 bases between. CDR3 loop: CASSPRQITEAFF. The CDR3 bases are TGTGCCAGCAGCCCCAGACAGATCACTGAAGCTTTCTTT.

The rearrangement uses TRBV5-4 and TRBJ2-2; TRBD2 might be the D (6 bases). Germline V gene lookup returns CDR1 SGHNT and CDR2 YYREEE (reference sequence). This CDR3 spans 15 amino acids. V was pared by 0 bases and J by 1 base, with 7 bases between. The CDR3 sequence is CASSLVGGNTGELFF. The CDR3 coding sequence is TGTGCCAGCAGCTTGGTGGGGGGGAACACCGGGGAGCTGTTTTTT.